The subject of this entry is one T cell receptor beta chain. Its antigen is still unknown. This specimen belongs to a study of CD8+CD57+ T cells in acquired aplastic anemia. Study summary: Sorted CD4+ and CD8+ cells yielded around 3.2 ug of DNA on average. Sequencing produced an average of roughly 10 million reads per healthy donor for CD4+ cells.

Template material for TCR beta VDJ and CDR3 profiling consisted of genomic DNA. MiXCR was run by TCRdb on the reads, yielding one entry per CDR3 protein. Among roughly 160,000 distinct CDR3 sequences listed, around 60% were seen once. Notes on the study in general: Overlap between patients and controls comprised some 31 CD8+ CDR3 sequences. Simpson's diversity of CD8+ cells was not significantly different in patients compared with controls.

Germline V gene lookup returns CDR1 SQVTM and CDR2 ANQGSEA. The CDR3 sequence is 14 residues long. Sequencing was done on a sample of sorted CD4+, CD8+, or CD8+CD57+ T cells (not recorded which) from PBMCs. The J gene is TRBJ2-7, the V gene TRBV29-1, with D possibly being TRBD1 (5 bases). TRBJ2-1 matches the DNA end more closely, so the J call is doubtful. The TCR sequence derives from a human donor in good health. The CDR3 DNA reads TGCAGCGTTGTGGGTAGGGGCAGCCACAATGAGCAGTTCTTC. Amino acid sequence: CSVVGRGSHNEQFF.